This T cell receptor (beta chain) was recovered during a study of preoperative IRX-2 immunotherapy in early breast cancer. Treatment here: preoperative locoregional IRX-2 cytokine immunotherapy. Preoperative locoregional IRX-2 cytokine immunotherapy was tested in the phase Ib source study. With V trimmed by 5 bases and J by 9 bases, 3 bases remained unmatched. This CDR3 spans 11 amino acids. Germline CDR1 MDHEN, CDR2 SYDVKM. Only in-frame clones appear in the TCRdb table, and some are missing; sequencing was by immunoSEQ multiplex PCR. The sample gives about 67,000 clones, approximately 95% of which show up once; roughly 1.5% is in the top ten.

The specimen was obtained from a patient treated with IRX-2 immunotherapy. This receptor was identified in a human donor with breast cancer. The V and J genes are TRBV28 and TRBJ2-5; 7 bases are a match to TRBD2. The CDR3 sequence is CASSGGVAQYF. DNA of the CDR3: TGTGCCAGCAGTGGGGGGGTGGCCCAGTACTTC.